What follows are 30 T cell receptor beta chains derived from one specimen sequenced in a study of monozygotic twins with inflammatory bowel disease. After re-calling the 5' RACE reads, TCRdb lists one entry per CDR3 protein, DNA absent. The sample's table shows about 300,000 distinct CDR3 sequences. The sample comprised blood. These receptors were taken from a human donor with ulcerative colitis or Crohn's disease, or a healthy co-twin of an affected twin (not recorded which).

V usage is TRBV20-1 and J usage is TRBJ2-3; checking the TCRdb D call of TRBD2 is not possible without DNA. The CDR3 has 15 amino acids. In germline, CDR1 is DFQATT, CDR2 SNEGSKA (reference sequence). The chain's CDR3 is CSASPASGSGDTQYF.

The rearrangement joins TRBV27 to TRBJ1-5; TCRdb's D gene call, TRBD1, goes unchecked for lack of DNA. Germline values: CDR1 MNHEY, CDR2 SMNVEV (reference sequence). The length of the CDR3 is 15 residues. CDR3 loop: CASSPALGGSQPQHF.

This chain's CDR3 is CASMRSRPSYEQYF. The chain joins TRBV6-2 or TRBV6-3 to TRBJ2-7; TCRdb's D call of TRBD1 is untestable without DNA. The germline gives CDR1 MNHEY, CDR2 SVGEGT. The CDR3 is 14 residues long.

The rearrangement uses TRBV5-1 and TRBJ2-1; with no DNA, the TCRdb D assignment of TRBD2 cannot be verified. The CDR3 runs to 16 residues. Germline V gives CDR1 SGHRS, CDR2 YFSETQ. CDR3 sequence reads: CASSSGTSGAYNEQFF.

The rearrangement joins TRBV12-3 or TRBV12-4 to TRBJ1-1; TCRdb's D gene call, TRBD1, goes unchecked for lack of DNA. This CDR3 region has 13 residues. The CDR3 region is CASSLGGPREAFF.

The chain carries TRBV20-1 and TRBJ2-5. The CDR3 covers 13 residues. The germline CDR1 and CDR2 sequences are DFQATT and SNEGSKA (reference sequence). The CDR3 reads CSAFGHTQETQYF.

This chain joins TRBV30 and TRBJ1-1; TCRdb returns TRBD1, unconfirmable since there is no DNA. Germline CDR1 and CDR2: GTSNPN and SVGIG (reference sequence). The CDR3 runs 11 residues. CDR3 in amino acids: CAWTQGGEAFF.

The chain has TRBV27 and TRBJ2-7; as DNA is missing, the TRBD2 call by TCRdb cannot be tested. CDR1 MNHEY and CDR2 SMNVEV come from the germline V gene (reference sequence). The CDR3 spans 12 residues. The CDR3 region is CASSFAGSEQYF.

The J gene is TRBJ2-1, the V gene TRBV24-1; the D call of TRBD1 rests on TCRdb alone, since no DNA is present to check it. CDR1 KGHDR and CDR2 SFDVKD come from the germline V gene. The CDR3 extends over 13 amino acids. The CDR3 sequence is CATSDHGPVEQFF.

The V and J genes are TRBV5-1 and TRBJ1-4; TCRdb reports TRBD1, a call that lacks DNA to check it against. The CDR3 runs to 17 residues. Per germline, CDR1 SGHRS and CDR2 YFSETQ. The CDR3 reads CASSLDSPTGTNEKLFF.

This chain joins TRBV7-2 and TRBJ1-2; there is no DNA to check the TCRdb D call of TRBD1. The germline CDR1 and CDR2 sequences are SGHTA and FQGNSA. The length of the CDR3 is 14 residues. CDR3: CASSADRGNYGYTF.

CDR3: CASTARGEAFF. This chain joins TRBV12-3 or TRBV12-4 and TRBJ1-1; TCRdb lists TRBD1, though no DNA is available to test this call. The CDR3 sequence is 11 residues long.

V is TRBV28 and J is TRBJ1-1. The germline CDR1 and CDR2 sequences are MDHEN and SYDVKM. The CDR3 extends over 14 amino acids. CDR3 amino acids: CASSLPYRNTEAFF.

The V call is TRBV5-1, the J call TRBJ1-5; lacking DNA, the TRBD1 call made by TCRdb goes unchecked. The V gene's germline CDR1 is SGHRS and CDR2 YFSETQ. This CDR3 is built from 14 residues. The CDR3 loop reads CASSLLGAGQPQHF. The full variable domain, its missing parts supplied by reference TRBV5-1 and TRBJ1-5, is KAGVTQTPRYLIKTRGQQVTLSCSPISGHRSVSWYQQTPGQGLQFLFEYFSETQRNKGNFPGRFSGRQFSNSRSEMNVSTLELGDSALYLCASSLLGAGQPQHFGDGTRLSIL.

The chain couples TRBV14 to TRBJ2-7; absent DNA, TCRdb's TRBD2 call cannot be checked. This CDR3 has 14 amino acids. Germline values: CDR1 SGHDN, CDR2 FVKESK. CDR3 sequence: CASSRASPPYEQYF.

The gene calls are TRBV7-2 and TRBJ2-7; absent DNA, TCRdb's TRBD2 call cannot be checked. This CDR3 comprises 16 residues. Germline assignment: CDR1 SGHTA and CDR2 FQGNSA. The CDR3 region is CASSPTPSGGSHEQYF.

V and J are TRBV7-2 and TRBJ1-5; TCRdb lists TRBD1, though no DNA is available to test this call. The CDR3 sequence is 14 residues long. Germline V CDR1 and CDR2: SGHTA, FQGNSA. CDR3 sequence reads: CASSDRVGNQPQHF.

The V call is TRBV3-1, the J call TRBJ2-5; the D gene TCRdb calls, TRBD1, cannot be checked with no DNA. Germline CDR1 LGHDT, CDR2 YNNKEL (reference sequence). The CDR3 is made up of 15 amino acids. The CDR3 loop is CASTSSLDRGETQYF.

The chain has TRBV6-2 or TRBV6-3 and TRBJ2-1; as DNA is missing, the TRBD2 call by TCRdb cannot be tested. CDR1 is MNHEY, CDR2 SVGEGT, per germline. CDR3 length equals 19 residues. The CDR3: CASSYSSASAASGNNEQFF.

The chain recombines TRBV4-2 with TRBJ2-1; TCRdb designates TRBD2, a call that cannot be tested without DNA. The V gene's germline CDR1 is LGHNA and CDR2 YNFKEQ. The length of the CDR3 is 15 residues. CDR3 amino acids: CASSQDATRANEQFF.

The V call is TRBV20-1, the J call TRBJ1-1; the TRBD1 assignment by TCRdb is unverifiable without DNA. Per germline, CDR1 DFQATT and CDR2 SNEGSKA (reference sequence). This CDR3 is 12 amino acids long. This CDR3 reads CSALDSTTEAFF.

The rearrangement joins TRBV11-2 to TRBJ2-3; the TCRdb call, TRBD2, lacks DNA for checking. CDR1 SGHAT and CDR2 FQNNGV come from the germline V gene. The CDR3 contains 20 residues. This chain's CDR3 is CASSLSGVAGGPAETDTQYF.

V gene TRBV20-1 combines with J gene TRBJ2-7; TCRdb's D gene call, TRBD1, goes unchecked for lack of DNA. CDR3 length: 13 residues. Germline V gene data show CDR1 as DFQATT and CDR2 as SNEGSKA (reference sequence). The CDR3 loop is CRAERDRKYEQYF.

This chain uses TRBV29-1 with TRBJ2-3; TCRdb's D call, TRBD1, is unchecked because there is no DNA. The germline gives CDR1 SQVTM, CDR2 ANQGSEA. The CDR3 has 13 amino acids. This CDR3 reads CSAEGPPLDTQYF.

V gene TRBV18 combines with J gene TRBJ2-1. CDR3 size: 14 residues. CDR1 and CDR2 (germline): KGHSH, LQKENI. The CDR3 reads CASSPPGSGNEQFF.

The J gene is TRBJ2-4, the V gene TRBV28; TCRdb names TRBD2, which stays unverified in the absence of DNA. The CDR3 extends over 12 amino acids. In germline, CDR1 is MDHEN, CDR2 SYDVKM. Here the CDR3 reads CASSLLGDIQYF.

The chain's CDR3 is CATFDESYNEQFF. This chain uses TRBV6-2 or TRBV6-3 with TRBJ2-1. The CDR3 covers 13 residues. CDR1 is MNHEY and CDR2 is SVGEGT in the germline V gene.

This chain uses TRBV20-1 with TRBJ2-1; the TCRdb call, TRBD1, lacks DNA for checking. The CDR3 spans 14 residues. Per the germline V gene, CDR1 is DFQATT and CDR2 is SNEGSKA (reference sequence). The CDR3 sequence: CSARAGDGYNEQFF.

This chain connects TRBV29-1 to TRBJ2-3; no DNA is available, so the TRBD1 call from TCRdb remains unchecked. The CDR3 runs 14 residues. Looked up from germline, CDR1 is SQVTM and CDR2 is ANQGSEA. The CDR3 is CSVEWFGQRESQYF.

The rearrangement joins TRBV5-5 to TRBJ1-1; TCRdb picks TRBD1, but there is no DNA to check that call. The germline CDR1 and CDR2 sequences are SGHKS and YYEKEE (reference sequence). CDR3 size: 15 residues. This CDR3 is CASSLVGGGSTEAFF.